This paragraph reports one T cell receptor beta chain. The data were obtained in a study of T cell changes during pregnancy in multiple sclerosis. The CDR3 sequence is 16 residues long. In germline, CDR1 is SEHNR, CDR2 FQNEAQ (reference sequence). Trimming took 3 bases from V and 1 from J; bases not matched to a gene: 5. Here immunoSEQ multiplex PCR was the method, and the copy in TCRdb shows in-frame clones only, minus some. The sample comprises about 92,000 clones, roughly nine tenths of which are singletons, and approximately 1.4% rests with the top ten. The origin of this receptor is a female donor with multiple sclerosis, enrolled in a pregnancy study. The rearrangement joins TRBV7-9 to TRBJ2-5, with 10 bases identical to TRBD1. The sample in question was peripheral blood, obtained in the first trimester of pregnancy. CDR3 loop: CASSLGQGNRQETQYF. CDR3 coding DNA: TGTGCCAGCAGCTTGGGACAGGGGAACCGCCAAGAGACCCAGTACTTC.